The T cell receptor beta chain described here comes from a study of T cell repertoires in cytomegalovirus infection. The CDR3 has 15 residues. The germline CDR1 and CDR2 sequences are SGHVS and FQNEAQ. V shed 8 bases and J 1 base; nucleotides not matched to a gene: 8. TCRdb used MiXCR to reprocess the reads, holding one entry per CDR3 protein. The repertoire consists of roughly 860,000 distinct CDR3 sequences, with 32% occurring once and the leading ten covering 9.5% to 15%. Worth noting for this clonotype: The antigen is not known.

The sample was cultured CD8+ T cells from PBMCs, taken from culture after CMV antigen stimulation. This sequence originates from a human donor in good health (CMV status not recorded). Some clones in this sample may be carry-over from other donors' samples. V usage is TRBV7-8 and J usage is TRBJ2-3; 8 bases are shared with TRBD1. CDR3 coding DNA: TGTGCCAGCGTCCTCAGGGGGCGCGGCACAGATACGCAGTATTTT. Its translation: CASVLRGRGTDTQYF.